The 6 T cell receptor beta chains below all came from one sample that was sequenced in a study of T cells in tuberculosis. Assay: immunoSEQ multiplex PCR; the TCRdb copy retains only in-frame clones and omits some. The sample holds tens of thousands of clones; 92% are singletons and the top ten take 7%. Time point: new active TB diagnosis, blood taken before or within 7 days of starting treatment. Here the sequenced sample was PBMCs, taken at tuberculosis diagnosis. These receptors were taken from an adult with tuberculosis. Some clones in this sample may be carry-over from other donors' samples.

This sequence joins TRBV1 and TRBJ1-5; the table's TRBD1 call for D was not verified on the DNA. TRBV1 constitutes a pseudogene. The CDR3 spans 15 residues. CDR3: CTSSQPGQSNKAQHF. CDR3 bases: TGCACCAGCAGCCAACCCGGACAGAGCAACAAAGCCCAGCATTTT.

The J gene is TRBJ1-5, the V gene TRBV30, with TRBD1 identical over 7 bases. The junction had 16 bases not matched to a gene; V was cut back by 5 bases and J by 0 bases. CDR1 GTSNPN and CDR2 SVGIG come from the germline V gene (reference sequence). The CDR3 loop spans 18 amino acids. CDR3 sequence reads: CAWSQTISGQYSNQPQHF. The CDR3 region has the DNA TGTGCCTGGTCCCAAACCATTTCGGGACAGTATAGCAATCAGCCCCAGCATTTT.

This clone was seen only a few times. V is TRBV19 and J is TRBJ2-3; a possible D gene is TRBD1 (5 bases). V lost 9 bases to trimming and J lost 3 bases, with 7 bases between them. This CDR3 has 11 amino acids. In germline, CDR1 is LNHDA, CDR2 SQIVND (reference sequence). This CDR3 reads CASRQTDTQYF. As DNA, the CDR3 is TGTGCCAGCCGACAGACAGATACGCAGTATTTT. The entire variable domain, with the rest obtained from reference TRBV19 and TRBJ2-3, is as follows: DGGITQSPKYLFRKEGQNVTLSCEQNLNHDAMYWYRQDPGQGLRLIYYSQIVNDFQKGDIAEGYSVSREKKESFPLTVTSAQKNPTAFYLCASRQTDTQYFGPGTRLTVL.

The chain carries TRBV7-2 and TRBJ1-4; D is possibly TRBD1 (5 bases). Trimming stripped 1 base from V and 0 bases from J, with 15 bases between. Germline CDR1 and CDR2: SGHTA and FQGNSA. This CDR3 region has 18 residues. The CDR3 loop reads CASSLELQGVATNEKLFF. The CDR3 bases are TGTGCCAGCAGCTTAGAACTACAAGGGGTCGCAACTAATGAAAAACTGTTTTTT.

The chain employs TRBV15 and TRBJ2-5; 7 nucleotides match TRBD1. V shed 6 bases and J 5 bases; nucleotides not matched to a gene: 18. Germline CDR1 and CDR2: LNHNV and YYDKDF (reference sequence). This CDR3 contains 17 residues. The CDR3 loop reads CATRSPGRGPRGETQYF. The CDR3 coding sequence is TGTGCCACCAGATCTCCAGGAAGGGGGCCCAGGGGGGAGACCCAGTACTTC.

The V and J genes are TRBV6-5 and TRBJ2-2; no firm D call. The germline V gene encodes CDR1 MNHEY and CDR2 SVGAGI. This CDR3 is built from 16 residues. Trimming pared 4 bases from V and 0 bases from J, leaving 12 bases between. The DNA for the CDR3 is TGTGCCAGCAGTTCCGCGGCCATGTCGAACACCGGGGAGCTGTTTTTT. It encodes CASSSAAMSNTGELFF.